This T cell receptor beta chain was observed in a study of cytomegalovirus exposure and HLA in healthy donors. General study results and limits: Being productive about 87% or about 30% of the time was typical of most TCR beta V segments in an earlier analysis. In a later analysis, DRB1 alleles had the most associated TCRs; HLA-C alleles the fewest. Later, an analysis showed that TCR beta chains associated with HLA were more clonally expanded than others that were equally common.

The germline V gene encodes CDR1 SQVTM and CDR2 ANQGSEA. The CDR3 runs to 13 residues. Between the trimmed V and J ends, which lost 0 bases and 3 bases, there was a span of 9 bases. A word on this clone: Its antigen is not known.

In the PCR, 60 Vbeta and 13 Jbeta primers were used. The repertoire was sequenced with immunoSEQ multiplex PCR; TCRdb's copy has only in-frame clones and lacks some. The sample includes approximately 150,000 clones, almost 85% seen only once; the top ten take approximately 5.7%. The chain recombines TRBV29-1 with TRBJ2-7; D not certain. Source material: PBMCs. This receptor was obtained from a man aged 30 to 45 in good health and CMV-seropositive. The CDR3 loop is CSVEDPQVYEQYF. CDR3 in DNA: TGCAGCGTTGAAGATCCCCAGGTCTACGAGCAGTACTTC.